One and the same sample provided the 15 T cell receptor beta chains below, sequenced in a study of T-cell reconstitution after alpha-beta-depleted transplantation in children (dated by TCRdb to 2016 to 2017). Library generation was performed with PCR. These reads were obtained on an Illumina HiSeq 2500. TCR libraries were prepared with molecular barcoding, using unique molecular identifiers to normalize TCRbeta repertoire quantification. The public reads were reanalyzed by TCRdb: fastp trimming at Q25, MiXCR alignment, in-frame beta chains only. Each entry merges the rows of one CDR3 protein and shows their most common DNA and genes. The sample table lists more than 150,000 distinct CDR3 sequences, around 6.8% of them with a count of one. Of the sample, roughly 3% falls within the top ten clones. Sequences were derived from PBMCs from the stem cell graft donor, sampled from the stem cell graft. All receptors derive from a human donor who donated a stem cell graft to a child with Wiskott-Aldrich syndrome.

This clonotype has ten or more counts. The chain employs TRBV12-3 or TRBV12-4 and TRBJ2-5; possible D gene TRBD2, 5 bases. V lost 6 bases and J 10 bases, leaving 27 bases between the germline ends. CDR3 length: 16 amino acids. The CDR3 here is CASRERASSPMSGQYF. CDR3 nucleotide sequence: TGTGCCAGCAGGGAAAGGGCTAGCTCACCGATGAGCGGCCAGTACTTC.

In its sample, this clonotype was seen many times. V usage is TRBV18 and J usage is TRBJ1-5; TRBD1 aligns across 9 bases. The trim removed 4 bases at V and 5 bases at J, leaving 9 bases unmatched. The CDR3 covers 16 residues. Per germline, CDR1 KGHSH and CDR2 LQKENI. The CDR3 region is CASSLTGQGSDQPQHF. The CDR3 DNA reads TGTGCCAGCTCACTAACCGGACAGGGGTCGGATCAGCCCCAGCATTTT.

This clonotype appeared many times. The chain couples TRBV20-1 to TRBJ2-3; the D gene is possibly TRBD2 (5 bases). V lost 5 bases, J lost 0 bases, and 18 bases lay in between. Germline V gene sequence: CDR1 DFQATT, CDR2 SNEGSKA (reference sequence). The CDR3 has 16 amino acids. The CDR3 reads CSAPNYGSSSTDTQYF. CDR3 bases: TGCAGTGCTCCGAATTACGGGTCTAGCAGCACAGATACGCAGTATTTT.

The rearrangement links TRBV7-2 to TRBJ1-2; weak D call: TRBD1 (5 bases). Trimming took off 4 bases at V and 8 bases at J, with 20 bases between the two ends. Germline-derived CDR1 and CDR2 are SGHTA and FQGNSA. The CDR3 spans 15 residues. CDR3 loop: CASSSPSGTPRGYTF. CDR3 in DNA: TGTGCCAGCAGCTCCCCCTCCGGGACTCCAAGGGGCTACACCTTC. The full variable domain, completed using reference TRBV7-2 and TRBJ1-2, is GAGVSQSPSNKVTEKGKDVELRCDPISGHTALYWYRQSLGQGLEFLIYFQGNSAPDKSGLPSDRFSAERTGGSVSTLTIQRTQQEDSAVYLCASSSPSGTPRGYTFGSGTRLTVV.

The chain links TRBV7-6 to TRBJ2-3; D remains ambiguous. The CDR3 has 16 amino acids. Germline CDR1 SGHVS, CDR2 FNYEAQ. With 0 bases removed from V and 3 bases from J, the gap between germline ends came to 13 bases. The CDR3 region is CASSLANGVGTDTQYF. DNA for the CDR3: TGTGCCAGCAGCTTAGCAAATGGGGTAGGAACAGATACGCAGTATTTT.

This clonotype was seen many times. This chain connects TRBV28 to TRBJ2-7; 7 bases match TRBD1. After removal of 6 bases from V and 4 bases from J, the junction contained 12 bases not matched to a gene. The CDR3 sequence is 15 residues long. CDR1 and CDR2 (germline): MDHEN, SYDVKM. This chain's CDR3 is CASRSIDRDPYEQYF. Written as DNA, the CDR3 is TGTGCCAGCAGATCTATTGACAGGGATCCATACGAGCAGTACTTC.

In this sample, this clonotype turned up many times. The chain links TRBV5-6 to TRBJ1-1, with D unclear. The CDR3 has 17 amino acids. The germline V gene has CDR1 SGHDT and CDR2 YYEEEE. Trimming took off 3 bases at V and 1 base at J, with 19 bases between the two ends. CDR3 in DNA: TGTGCCAGCAGCTCAATTGGTGAGCAGGCTAAGAACACTGAAGCTTTCTTT. Its protein is CASSSIGEQAKNTEAFF.

This clonotype was picked up a small number of times. This chain uses TRBV30 with TRBJ2-7, with a tentative D call TRBD2 (6 bases). Trimming cost V 0 bases and J 5 bases, with 17 bases left between them. The CDR3 is 15 amino acids. Germline V CDR1 and CDR2: GTSNPN, SVGIG (reference sequence). The CDR3 bases are TGTGCCTGGAGTGTCTATGGTGGGACGGGGGACGAGCAGTACTTC. The encoded protein is CAWSVYGGTGDEQYF. The full variable domain, in which reference TRBV30 and TRBJ2-7 provide the parts outside the CDR3, is SQTIHQWPATLVQPVGSPLSLECTVEGTSNPNLYWYRQAAGRGLQLLFYSVGIGQISSEVPQNLSASRPQDRQFILSSKKLLLSDSGFYLCAWSVYGGTGDEQYFGPGTRLTVT.

This clonotype was seen many times. CDR3 in amino acids: CASSLRDTDTQYF. DNA of the CDR3: TGTGCCAGCAGTTTAAGAGACACAGATACGCAGTATTTT. The chain has TRBV12-3 or TRBV12-4 and TRBJ2-3; D gene uncertain. The CDR3 sequence is 13 residues long. V was cut by 2 bases and J by 2 bases, with 5 bases left in between.

As concerns this clonotype: The CDR3 ends on some other residue instead of the conserved phenylalanine or tryptophan, so this is likely a read error. V gene TRBV6-2 or TRBV6-3 combines with J gene TRBJ2-7, with D perhaps being TRBD1 or TRBD2 (5 bases each). Trimming took 7 bases from V and 3 from J, leaving 19 bases between them. There are 15 residues in the CDR3. The germline V gene has CDR1 MNHEY and CDR2 SVGEGT. The CDR3 protein is CASTRRTSLGYEQYS. The CDR3 nucleotides read TGTGCCAGCACAAGGAGGACAAGCCTGGGCTACGAGCAGTACTCC.

This clonotype appeared a few times. The chain recombines TRBV2 with TRBJ2-5; D may be TRBD1 (6 bases). Trimming stripped 6 bases from V and 2 bases from J, with 19 bases between. Germline values: CDR1 SNHLY, CDR2 FYNNEI. The CDR3 has 16 amino acids. CDR3 loop: CASRPGFRQGQETQYF. CDR3 DNA: TGTGCCAGCAGACCCGGTTTTCGGCAGGGGCAAGAGACCCAGTACTTC.

Remarks on this clonotype: A read error may be the cause here, since a much bigger clone is one base away. The gene calls are TRBV20-1 and TRBJ2-3; D is unresolved. The CDR3 sequence is 12 residues long. Germline assignment: CDR1 DFQATT and CDR2 SNEGSKA (reference sequence). Here the CDR3 DNA reads TGCAGTGCTGGACCCGGCGGATATACGCGGTATTTT. Protein: CSAGPGGYTRYF.

The table lists this clonotype with many counts. The chain couples TRBV5-1 to TRBJ2-1; TRBD2 matches at 13 bases. V was pared by 3 bases and J by 12 bases, with 12 bases of the junction left unmatched. Germline CDR1 and CDR2: SGHRS and YFSETQ. This CDR3 contains 16 residues. CDR3 DNA sequence: TGCGCCAGCAGCTCGGCCCTTGGACTAGCGGGAGTTGGGCAGTTCTTC. Protein: CASSSALGLAGVGQFF.

This clonotype occurred a few times. The CDR3 protein is CATSKSTGHNQPQHF. CDR3 DNA: TGTGCCACCAGCAAATCGACAGGGCACAATCAGCCCCAGCATTTT. The chain uses TRBV15 and TRBJ1-5, with TRBD1 identical over 7 bases. In germline, CDR1 is LNHNV, CDR2 YYDKDF (reference sequence). The CDR3 is 15 residues long. Trimming removed 4 bases from V and 3 bases from J; junction bases left unmatched: 6.

This clonotype was seen many times. The CDR3 spells CASSPGQGGLNIQYF. The CDR3 bases are TGTGCCAGCAGCCCTGGACAGGGAGGATTAAACATTCAGTACTTC. V is TRBV6-1 and J is TRBJ2-4, with 8 bases matching TRBD1. Germline CDR1 is MNHNS and CDR2 is SASEGT. The CDR3 is 15 amino acids. V gave up 6 bases and J gave up 6 bases; unmatched junction bases: 10.